These 9 T cell receptor beta chains came from one sample sequenced in a study of blood T cell repertoires in COVID-19. Some clones are missing from TCRdb's copy, which holds only in-frame ones; the method was immunoSEQ multiplex PCR. The data show hundreds of thousands of clones, just over 85% seen once. Sequenced: peripheral blood. These receptors all stem from a woman in her twenties or thirties with active or convalescent COVID-19.

Only one count was recorded for this clone. This sequence joins TRBV12-3 or TRBV12-4 and TRBJ1-1; D gene unclear. The V end lost 6 bases, the J end lost 7 bases, and 9 bases lay between the germline ends. CDR3 length equals 11 residues. CDR3 sequence (DNA): TGTGCCAGCAGGGATGGAGATGAAGCTTTCTTT. Translation: CASRDGDEAFF.

This chain uses TRBV16 with TRBJ2-7; no definite D call. This CDR3 is built from 14 residues. The V gene lost 7 bases and the J gene lost 2 bases, with 15 bases spanning the gap. The germline CDR1 and CDR2 sequences are KGHSY and FQNENV. CDR3 nucleotides: TGTGCCAGCAACCACCGCGCAGGCCCCTACGAGCAGTACTTC. It is translated as CASNHRAGPYEQYF.

The chain joins TRBV5-4 to TRBJ2-2, with TRBD1 matching over 10 bases. Germline-derived CDR1 and CDR2 are SGHNT and YYREEE (reference sequence). V lost 0 bases and J lost 2; bases outside the gene matches: 4. The CDR3 is 17 residues long. Here the CDR3 reads CASSLVGTGVNTGELFF. In DNA, the CDR3 is TGTGCCAGCAGCTTGGTTGGGACAGGGGTTAACACCGGGGAGCTGTTTTTT.

This sequence joins TRBV9 and TRBJ2-7; no firm D call. The CDR3 sequence is 14 residues long. Germline CDR1 SGDLS, CDR2 YYNGEE. Trimming cost V 0 bases and J 0 bases, with 7 bases left between them. The chain's CDR3 is CASSVEDISYEQYF. CDR3 DNA sequence: TGTGCCAGCAGCGTAGAAGACATCTCCTACGAGCAGTACTTC.

CDR3 bases: TGCGCCAGCAGCTTGGGGCCCTCGGTCCGATCTTGGAGCTACGAGCAGTACTTC. This gives the protein CASSLGPSVRSWSYEQYF. The chain is built from TRBV5-1 and TRBJ2-7; D is uncertain. Per germline, CDR1 SGHRS and CDR2 YFSETQ. The CDR3 contains 18 residues. Trimming pared 0 bases from V and 3 bases from J, leaving 22 bases between.

The CDR3 reads CSALDRVEQFF. The CDR3 DNA follows: TGCAGTGCCCTGGACAGGGTGGAGCAGTTCTTC. The chain has TRBV20-1 and TRBJ2-1; 8 bases are shared with TRBD1. The CDR3 is made up of 11 amino acids. With V trimmed by 6 bases and J by 10 bases, 5 bases remained unmatched. Looked up from germline, CDR1 is DFQATT and CDR2 is SNEGSKA (reference sequence).

The CDR3 nucleotides are TGTGCCAGCAGTTACTTCTCAGGATCCGGGGAGCTGTTTTTT. Translation gives CASSYFSGSGELFF. The chain has TRBV6-5 and TRBJ2-2; D is undetermined. CDR1 MNHEY and CDR2 SVGAGI come from the germline V gene. The ends were cut back, 1 base at V and 6 bases at J, with 9 bases in the middle. The length of the CDR3 is 14 residues.

Here the CDR3 DNA reads TGCGCCAGCAGCCTACGTGGACAGGGATCCGGAAACACCATATATTTT. It translates to CASSLRGQGSGNTIYF. The chain carries TRBV5-1 and TRBJ1-3; 8 bases fit TRBD1. The germline V gene encodes CDR1 SGHRS and CDR2 YFSETQ. V was pared by 4 bases and J by 4 bases, with 10 bases of the junction left unmatched. There are 16 residues in the CDR3. The full variable domain, completed using reference TRBV5-1 and TRBJ1-3, is KAGVTQTPRYLIKTRGQQVTLSCSPISGHRSVSWYQQTPGQGLQFLFEYFSETQRNKGNFPGRFSGRQFSNSRSEMNVSTLELGDSALYLCASSLRGQGSGNTIYFGEGSWLTVV.

The chain carries TRBV19 and TRBJ2-1; D is unclear. The ends were cut back, 5 bases at V and 9 bases at J, with 14 bases in the middle. The CDR3 extends over 13 amino acids. Germline CDR1 LNHDA, CDR2 SQIVND (reference sequence). CDR3 sequence reads: CASSVLDVSEQFF. CDR3 DNA sequence: TGTGCCAGTAGTGTCCTAGATGTAAGTGAGCAGTTCTTC.